A selection of T cell receptor beta chains follows, all from one sample in a study of blood T cell repertoires in COVID-19. Clones were sequenced by immunoSEQ multiplex PCR, and TCRdb holds only the in-frame ones, with some missing. This table has approximately 100,000 clones, 70% to 85% appearing once. The sequenced sample was peripheral blood. All receptors derive from a woman older than 75 with active or convalescent COVID-19. The CDR3 runs from the conserved cysteine through the conserved F or W. D genes are given only for firm matches. Clone size is stated in some rows and not others, as once, few, many or a class when expanded.

cdr3_aa cdr3_nt clone_size d_call j_call v_call
CASSSGRGGELFF TGTGCCAGCAGCTCAGGTCGTGGAGGGGAGCTGTTTTTT - - TRBJ2-2 TRBV7-3
CASSWTGVGGTGELFF TGCGCCAGCAGCTGGACAGGGGTTGGTGGCACCGGGGAGCTGTTTTTT - TRBD1 TRBJ2-2 TRBV5-1
CASSPPTSGSPYEQYF TGTGCCAGCTCACCACCGACTAGCGGGTCCCCCTACGAGCAGTACTTC - TRBD2 TRBJ2-7 TRBV18
CASRKRQSQYTEAFF TGTGCCAGTAGAAAGAGGCAGAGCCAGTACACTGAAGCTTTCTTT - - TRBJ1-1 TRBV19
CAMGLVGNNEQFF TGTGCCATGGGACTAGTAGGAAACAATGAGCAGTTCTTC - TRBD2 TRBJ2-1 TRBV10-3
CASRTPGTGFYEQYF TGTGCCAGCAGAACGCCCGGGACAGGGTTCTACGAGCAGTACTTC - TRBD1 TRBJ2-7 TRBV28
CASSPSWGGRTEAFF TGTGCCAGCAGCCCGAGCTGGGGGGGGAGGACTGAAGCTTTCTTT - - TRBJ1-1 TRBV7-2
CASSLVGVSYNEQFF TGCGCCAGCAGCTTGGTGGGAGTCTCCTACAATGAGCAGTTCTTC - - TRBJ2-1 TRBV5-1
CASSVAYGTQPQHF TGTGCCAGCAGCGTAGCTTACGGTACTCAGCCCCAGCATTTT - - TRBJ1-5 TRBV9
CASSLGTGTSGIEQYF TGTGCCAGCAGCTTGGGGACCGGGACTAGCGGGATCGAGCAGTACTTC once TRBD2 TRBJ2-7 TRBV7-9
CASSPQGDNQPQHF TGTGCCAGCAGCCCACAGGGGGACAATCAGCCCCAGCATTTT - TRBD1 TRBJ1-5 TRBV9
CATSRVGQGISYEQYF TGTGCCACCAGCAGAGTAGGACAGGGGATCTCCTACGAGCAGTACTTC - TRBD1 TRBJ2-7 TRBV15
CASSLDGRYNEQFF TGTGCCAGCAGCTTAGACGGGAGGTACAATGAGCAGTTCTTC - TRBD2 TRBJ2-1 TRBV13
CASSWPAGAAGYEQYF TGCGCCAGCAGCTGGCCGGCAGGGGCCGCGGGCTACGAGCAGTACTTC - - TRBJ2-7 TRBV5-1
CASSIQRLPNTEAFF TGTGCCAGCTCAATCCAACGGTTACCTAACACTGAAGCTTTCTTT - - TRBJ1-1 TRBV18
CATSDAYEQYF TGTGCCACCAGTGACGCCTACGAGCAGTACTTC - - TRBJ2-7 TRBV24-1
CATYYWVGTANYGYTF TGTGCCACCTACTATTGGGTAGGGACAGCCAACTATGGCTACACCTTC few TRBD1 TRBJ1-2 TRBV10-3